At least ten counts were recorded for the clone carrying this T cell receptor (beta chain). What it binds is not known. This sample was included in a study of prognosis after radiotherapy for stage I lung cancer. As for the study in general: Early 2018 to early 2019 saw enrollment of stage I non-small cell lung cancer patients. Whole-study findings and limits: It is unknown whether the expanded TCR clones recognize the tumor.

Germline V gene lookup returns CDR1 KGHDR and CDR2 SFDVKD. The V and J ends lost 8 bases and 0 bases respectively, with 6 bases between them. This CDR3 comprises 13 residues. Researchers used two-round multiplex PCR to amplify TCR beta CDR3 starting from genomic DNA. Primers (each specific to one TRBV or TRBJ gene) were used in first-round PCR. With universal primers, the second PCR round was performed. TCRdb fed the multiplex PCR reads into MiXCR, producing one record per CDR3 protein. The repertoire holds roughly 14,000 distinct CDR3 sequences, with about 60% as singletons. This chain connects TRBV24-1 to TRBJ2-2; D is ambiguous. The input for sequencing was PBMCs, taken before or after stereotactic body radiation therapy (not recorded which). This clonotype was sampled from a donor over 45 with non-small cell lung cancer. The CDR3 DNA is TGTGCCACCATGACACCGAACACCGGGGAGCTGTTTTTT. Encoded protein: CATMTPNTGELFF.